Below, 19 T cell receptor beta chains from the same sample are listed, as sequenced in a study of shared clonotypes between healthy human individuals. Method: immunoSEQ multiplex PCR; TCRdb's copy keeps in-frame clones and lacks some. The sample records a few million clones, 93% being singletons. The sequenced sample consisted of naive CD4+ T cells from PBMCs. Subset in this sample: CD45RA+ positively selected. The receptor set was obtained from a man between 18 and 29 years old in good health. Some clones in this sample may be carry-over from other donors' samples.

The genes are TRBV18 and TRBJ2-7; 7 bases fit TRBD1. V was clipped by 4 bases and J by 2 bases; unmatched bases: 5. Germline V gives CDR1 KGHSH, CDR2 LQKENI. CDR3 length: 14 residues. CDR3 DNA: TGTGCCAGCTCACGACCGGGACAGACCTACGAGCAGTACTTC. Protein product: CASSRPGQTYEQYF.

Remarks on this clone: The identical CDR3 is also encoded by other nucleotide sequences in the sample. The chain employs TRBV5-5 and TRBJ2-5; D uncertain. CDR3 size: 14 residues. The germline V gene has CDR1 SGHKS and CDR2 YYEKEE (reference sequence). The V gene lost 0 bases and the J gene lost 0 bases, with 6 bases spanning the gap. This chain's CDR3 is CASSLDGYQETQYF. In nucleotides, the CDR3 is TGTGCCAGCAGCTTGGATGGGTACCAAGAGACCCAGTACTTC.

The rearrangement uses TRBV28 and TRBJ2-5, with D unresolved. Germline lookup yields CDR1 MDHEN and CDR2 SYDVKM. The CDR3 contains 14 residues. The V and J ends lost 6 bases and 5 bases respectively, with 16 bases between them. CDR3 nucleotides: TGTGCCAGCAGGCGTCCGGTTTCTCGGGAGACCCAGTACTTC. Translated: CASRRPVSRETQYF.

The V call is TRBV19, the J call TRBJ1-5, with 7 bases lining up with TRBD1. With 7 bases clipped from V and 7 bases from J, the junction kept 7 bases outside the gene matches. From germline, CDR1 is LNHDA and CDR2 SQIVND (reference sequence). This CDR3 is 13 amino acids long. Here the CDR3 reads CASMDRRRQPQHF. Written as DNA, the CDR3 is TGTGCCAGTATGGACAGGCGCCGGCAGCCCCAGCATTTT.

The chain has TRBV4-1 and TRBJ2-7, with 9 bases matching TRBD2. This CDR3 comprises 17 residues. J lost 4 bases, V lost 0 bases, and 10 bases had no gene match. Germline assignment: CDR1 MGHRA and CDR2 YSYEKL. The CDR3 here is CASSQDRVAGVSYEQYF. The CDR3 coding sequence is TGCGCCAGCAGCCAAGATAGGGTAGCGGGAGTCTCTTACGAGCAGTACTTC.

CDR3 nucleotide sequence: TGTGCCAGCAGTGGTGCCCTGACAGGGGATCTCAGAACTGAAGCTTTCTTT. It is translated as CASSGALTGDLRTEAFF. V usage is TRBV28 and J usage is TRBJ1-1, with 8 nucleotides matching TRBD1. After removal of 5 bases from V and 5 bases from J, the junction contained 16 bases not matched to a gene. Germline V lookup: CDR1 MDHEN, CDR2 SYDVKM. This CDR3 has 17 residues. The complete variable domain, with remaining parts taken from reference TRBV28 and TRBJ1-1, reads DVKVTQSSRYLVKRTGEKVFLECVQDMDHENMFWYRQDPGLGLRLIYFSYDVKMKEKGDIPEGYSVSREKKERFSLILESASTNQTSMYLCASSGALTGDLRTEAFFGQGTRLTVV.

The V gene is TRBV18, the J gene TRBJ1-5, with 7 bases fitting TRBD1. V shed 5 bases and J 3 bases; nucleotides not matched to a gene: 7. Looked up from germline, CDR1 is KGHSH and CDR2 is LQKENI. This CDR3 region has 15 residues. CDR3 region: CASSIGGQINQPQHF. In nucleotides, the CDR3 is TGTGCCAGCTCAATTGGGGGACAGATCAATCAGCCCCAGCATTTT.

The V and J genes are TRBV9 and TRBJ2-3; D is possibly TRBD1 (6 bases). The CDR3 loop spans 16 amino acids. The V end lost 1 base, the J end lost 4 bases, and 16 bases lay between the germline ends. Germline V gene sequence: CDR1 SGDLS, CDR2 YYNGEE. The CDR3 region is CASSVFQGSMADTQYF. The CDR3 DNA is TGTGCCAGCAGCGTATTTCAGGGGAGTATGGCAGATACGCAGTATTTT.

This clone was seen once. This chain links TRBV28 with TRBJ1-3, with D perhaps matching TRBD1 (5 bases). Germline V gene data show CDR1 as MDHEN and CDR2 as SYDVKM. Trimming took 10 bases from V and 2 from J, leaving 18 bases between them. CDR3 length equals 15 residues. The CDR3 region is CATAILQGPGNTIYF. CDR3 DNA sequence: TGTGCCACCGCGATCCTTCAGGGTCCTGGAAACACCATATATTTT.

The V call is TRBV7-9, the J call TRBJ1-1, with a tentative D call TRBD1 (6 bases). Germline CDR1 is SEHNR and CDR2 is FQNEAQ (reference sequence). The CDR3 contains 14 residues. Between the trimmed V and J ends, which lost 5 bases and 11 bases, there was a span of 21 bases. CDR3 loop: CASSPRTVAIEAFF. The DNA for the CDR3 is TGTGCCAGCAGCCCCCGGACAGTCGCTATTGAGGCTTTCTTT.

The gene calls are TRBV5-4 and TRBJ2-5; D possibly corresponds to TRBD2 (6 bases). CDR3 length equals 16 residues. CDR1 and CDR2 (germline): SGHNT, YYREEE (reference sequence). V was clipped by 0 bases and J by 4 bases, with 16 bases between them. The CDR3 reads CASSLGASEGPETQYF. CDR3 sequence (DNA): TGTGCCAGCAGCTTGGGAGCTAGCGAGGGCCCAGAGACCCAGTACTTC.

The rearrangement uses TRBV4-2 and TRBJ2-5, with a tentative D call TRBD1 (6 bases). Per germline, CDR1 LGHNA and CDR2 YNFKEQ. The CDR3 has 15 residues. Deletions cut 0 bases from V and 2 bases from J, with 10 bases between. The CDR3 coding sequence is TGTGCCAGCAGCCAAGATCTAGGGGGACAAGAGACCCAGTACTTC. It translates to CASSQDLGGQETQYF.

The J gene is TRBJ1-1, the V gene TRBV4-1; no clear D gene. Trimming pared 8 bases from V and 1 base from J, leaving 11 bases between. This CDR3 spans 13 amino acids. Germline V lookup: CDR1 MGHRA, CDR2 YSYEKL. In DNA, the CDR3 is TGCGCCAGCCAAAGAACAAGGAACACTGAAGCTTTCTTT. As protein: CASQRTRNTEAFF.

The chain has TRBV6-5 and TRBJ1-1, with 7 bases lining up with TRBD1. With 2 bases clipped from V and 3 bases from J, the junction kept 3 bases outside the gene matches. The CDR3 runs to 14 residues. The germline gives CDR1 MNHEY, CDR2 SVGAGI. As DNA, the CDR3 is TGTGCCAGCAGTTACGAACAGGGGTACACTGAAGCTTTCTTT. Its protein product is CASSYEQGYTEAFF.

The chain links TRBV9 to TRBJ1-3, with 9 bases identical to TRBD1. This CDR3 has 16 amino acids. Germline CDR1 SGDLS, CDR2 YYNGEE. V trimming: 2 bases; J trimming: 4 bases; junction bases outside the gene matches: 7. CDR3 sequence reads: CASSVGTGQSGNTIYF. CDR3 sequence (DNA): TGTGCCAGCAGCGTCGGGACAGGGCAATCCGGAAACACCATATATTTT.

The CDR3 sequence: CASSRIYAGANVLTF. DNA for the CDR3: TGCGCCAGCAGCCGCATCTATGCTGGGGCCAACGTCCTGACTTTC. This chain uses TRBV4-3 with TRBJ2-6; D gene uncertain. This CDR3 region has 15 residues. Trimming pared 4 bases from V and 2 bases from J, leaving 9 bases between. CDR1 LGHNA and CDR2 YSLEER come from the germline V gene.

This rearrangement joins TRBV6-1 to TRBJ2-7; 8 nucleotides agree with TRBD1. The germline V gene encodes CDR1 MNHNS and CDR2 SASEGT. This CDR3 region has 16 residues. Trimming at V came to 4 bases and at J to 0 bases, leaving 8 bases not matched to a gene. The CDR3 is CASSGQGASSSYEQYF. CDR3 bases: TGTGCCAGCAGTGGGCAGGGGGCTTCGAGCTCCTACGAGCAGTACTTC.

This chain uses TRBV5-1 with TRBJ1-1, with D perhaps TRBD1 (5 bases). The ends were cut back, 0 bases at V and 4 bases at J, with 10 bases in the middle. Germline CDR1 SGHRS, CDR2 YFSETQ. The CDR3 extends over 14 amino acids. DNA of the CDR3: TGCGCCAGCAGCTTGGAGGACACTACCACTGAAGCTTTCTTT. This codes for CASSLEDTTTEAFF.

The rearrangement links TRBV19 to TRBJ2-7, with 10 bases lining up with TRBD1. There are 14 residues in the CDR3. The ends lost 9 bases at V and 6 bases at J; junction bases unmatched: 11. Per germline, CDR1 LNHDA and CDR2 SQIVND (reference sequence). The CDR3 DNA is TGTGCCAGCCGACCGGGACAGGGGCGACGCGAGCAGTACTTC. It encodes CASRPGQGRREQYF.